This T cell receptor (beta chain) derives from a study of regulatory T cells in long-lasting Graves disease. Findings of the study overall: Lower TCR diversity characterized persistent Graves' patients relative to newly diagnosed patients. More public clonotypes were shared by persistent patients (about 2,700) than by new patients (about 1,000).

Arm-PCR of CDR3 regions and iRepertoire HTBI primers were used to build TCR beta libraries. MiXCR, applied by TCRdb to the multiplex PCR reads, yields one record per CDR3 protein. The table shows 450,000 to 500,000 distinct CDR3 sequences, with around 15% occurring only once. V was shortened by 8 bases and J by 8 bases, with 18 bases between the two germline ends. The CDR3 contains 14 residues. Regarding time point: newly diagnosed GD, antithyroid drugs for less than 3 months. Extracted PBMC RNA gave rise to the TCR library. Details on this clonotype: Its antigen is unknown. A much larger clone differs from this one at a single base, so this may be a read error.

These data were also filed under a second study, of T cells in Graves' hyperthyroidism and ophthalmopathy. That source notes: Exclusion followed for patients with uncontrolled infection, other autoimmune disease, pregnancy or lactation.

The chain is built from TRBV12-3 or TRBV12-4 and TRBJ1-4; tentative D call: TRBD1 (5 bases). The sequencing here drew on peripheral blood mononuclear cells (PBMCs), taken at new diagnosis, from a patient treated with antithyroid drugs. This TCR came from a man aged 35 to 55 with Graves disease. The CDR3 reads CASGSGGGMEKLFF. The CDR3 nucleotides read TGTGCCAGCGGCTCCGGGGGGGGGATGGAAAAACTGTTTTTT.